The 27 T cell receptor beta chains below come from one sample, sequenced in a study of cytomegalovirus exposure and HLA in healthy donors. The study ran its PCR with 60 Vbeta and 13 Jbeta primers. Profiled with immunoSEQ multiplex PCR; TCRdb holds only in-frame clones, not every one. The sample includes about 110,000 clones, roughly 15% of them seen just once. The sequenced sample was PBMCs. These receptors came from a female donor in good health and CMV-seronegative.

This clone was observed a handful of times. The chain's CDR3 is CASSQDPPPAGGNTDTQYF. Written as DNA, the CDR3 is TGCGCCAGCAGCCAAGATCCACCTCCCGCAGGGGGGAACACAGATACGCAGTATTTT. This chain joins TRBV4-3 and TRBJ2-3; D may be TRBD1 (7 bases). V was shortened by 0 bases and J by 2 bases, with 21 bases between the two germline ends. The CDR3 has 19 amino acids. CDR1 and CDR2 from the germline V gene are LGHNA and YSLEER.

The sample holds a few counts of this clone. The CDR3 DNA reads TGTGCCTGGAGTGGACAGCTTCAACAGTACTTC. This encodes CAWSGQLQQYF. The J gene is TRBJ2-7, the V gene TRBV30, with D possibly matching TRBD1 (5 bases). There are 11 residues in the CDR3. Germline values: CDR1 GTSNPN, CDR2 SVGIG (reference sequence). V lost 1 base and J 10 bases, leaving 11 bases between the germline ends.

This chain links TRBV27 with TRBJ1-1; 8 nucleotides line up with TRBD1. Unmatched junction bases numbered 9, after V lost 8 bases and J lost 4 bases. This CDR3 has 14 amino acids. The germline gives CDR1 MNHEY, CDR2 SMNVEV (reference sequence). The CDR3 loop is CASVRAGTGTEAFF. The DNA for the CDR3 is TGTGCCAGCGTGAGGGCGGGGACAGGCACTGAAGCTTTCTTT.

There are a few counts of this clone. The chain joins TRBV6-5 to TRBJ2-7, with D perhaps matching TRBD1 (5 bases). V lost 0 bases and J lost 4, with 16 bases in between. Per germline, CDR1 MNHEY and CDR2 SVGAGI. The CDR3 loop spans 16 amino acids. CDR3 DNA: TGTGCCAGCAGTTACTCGGGGCGGCAGGGTTATTACGAGCAGTACTTC. Translated: CASSYSGRQGYYEQYF.

This clone has only one observation. The CDR3 is CASSGIGADQETQYF. The CDR3 DNA is TGTGCCAGCAGCGGAATAGGAGCAGATCAAGAGACCCAGTACTTC. V gene TRBV9 combines with J gene TRBJ2-5; D gene ambiguous. Between the trimmed V and J ends, which lost 3 bases and 2 bases, there was a span of 14 bases. The CDR3 extends over 15 amino acids. CDR1 and CDR2 (germline): SGDLS, YYNGEE. The full variable domain, with the rest looked up from reference TRBV9 and TRBJ2-5, is DSGVTQTPKHLITATGQRVTLRCSPRSGDLSVYWYQQSLDQGLQFLIQYYNGEERAKGNILERFSAQQFPDLHSELNLSSLELGDSALYFCASSGIGADQETQYFGPGTRLLVL.

This clone was recorded a few times. The V gene is TRBV10-3, the J gene TRBJ2-7; D is perhaps TRBD2 (5 bases). CDR1 is ENHRY and CDR2 is SYGVKD in the germline V gene. Trimming removed 3 bases from V and 0 bases from J, with 18 bases in between. This CDR3 is 17 amino acids long. The CDR3 sequence is CAISDPGREPSSYEQYF. The CDR3 DNA reads TGTGCCATCAGTGATCCAGGAAGGGAGCCTAGCTCCTACGAGCAGTACTTC.

This clone was recorded a few times. CDR3 sequence reads: CASSPGQGFSNYGYTF. DNA for the CDR3: TGTGCCAGCTCACCGGGACAGGGATTCTCAAACTATGGCTACACCTTC. The chain recombines TRBV18 with TRBJ1-2; 9 bases align to TRBD1. The CDR3 runs 16 residues. The V segment lost 3 bases and the J segment 2 bases; nucleotides outside the gene matches: 7. Germline V gene lookup returns CDR1 KGHSH and CDR2 LQKENI.

V gene TRBV5-1 combines with J gene TRBJ2-1; 13 bases are shared with TRBD2. The germline CDR1 and CDR2 sequences are SGHRS and YFSETQ. The CDR3 covers 15 residues. V gave up 1 base and J gave up 7 bases; unmatched junction bases: 2. The chain's CDR3 is CASSLILAGGNEQFF. CDR3 in DNA: TGCGCCAGCAGCTTGATACTAGCGGGAGGGAATGAGCAGTTCTTC.

This sequence joins TRBV5-1 and TRBJ2-7, with TRBD2 matching 13 bases. The J segment lost 2 bases and the V segment lost 3 bases, leaving 11 bases of the junction unmatched. CDR3 length equals 18 residues. Germline CDR1 reads SGHRS; CDR2 reads YFSETQ. CDR3 nucleotide sequence: TGCGCCAGCAGCTCCAAAGCGACTAGCGGGAGGCTGACCTACGAGCAGTACTTC. The encoded protein is CASSSKATSGRLTYEQYF.

This clone was seen only a few times. This chain uses TRBV13 with TRBJ2-7; 7 bases map to TRBD1. Looked up from germline, CDR1 is PRHDT and CDR2 is FYEKMQ (reference sequence). This CDR3 spans 15 amino acids. The junction had 7 bases not matched to a gene; V was cut back by 4 bases and J by 1 base. As DNA, the CDR3 is TGTGCCAGCAGCTCGGACCCGGACAGGTCCTACGAGCAGTACTTC. Protein: CASSSDPDRSYEQYF.

This clone was detected a few times. V is TRBV9 and J is TRBJ1-4; D is uncertain. The length of the CDR3 is 17 residues. V lost 1 base to trimming and J lost 0 bases, with 13 bases between them. Per the germline V gene, CDR1 is SGDLS and CDR2 is YYNGEE. The CDR3 here is CASSVRPQAATNEKLFF. Here the CDR3 DNA reads TGTGCCAGCAGCGTAAGGCCCCAAGCGGCAACTAATGAAAAACTGTTTTTT.

This clone was detected only a few times. This chain joins TRBV4-1 and TRBJ2-7; D gene uncertain. The CDR3 runs to 14 residues. V was clipped by 2 bases and J by 6 bases, with 14 bases between them. Per germline, CDR1 MGHRA and CDR2 YSYEKL. This CDR3 is CASSQSGAAGEQYF. The CDR3 DNA reads as TGCGCCAGCAGCCAATCGGGTGCTGCCGGCGAGCAGTACTTC.

This clone came up a few times. This chain uses TRBV9 with TRBJ1-6, with 7 bases matching TRBD1. Germline values: CDR1 SGDLS, CDR2 YYNGEE. Trimming cost V 0 bases and J 6 bases; bases outside gene matches: 6. The CDR3 loop spans 16 amino acids. CDR3 sequence reads: CASSVETGKSNSPLHF. For the CDR3, the DNA is TGTGCCAGCAGCGTAGAGACAGGGAAGAGTAATTCACCCCTCCACTTT.

The gene calls are TRBV7-8 and TRBJ2-7; TRBD2 aligns across 8 bases. V lost 1 base to trimming and J lost 3 bases; unmatched junction nucleotides: 11. The CDR3 has 17 residues. Germline V gene data show CDR1 as SGHVS and CDR2 as FQNEAQ. The CDR3: CASSLGEVAGLLYEQYF. Written as DNA, the CDR3 is TGTGCCAGCAGCTTAGGCGAAGTAGCGGGGCTTCTCTACGAGCAGTACTTC. Full variable domain (missing parts from reference TRBV7-8 and TRBJ2-7): GAGVSQSPRYKVAKRGQDVALRCDPISGHVSLFWYQQALGQGPEFLTYFQNEAQLDKSGLPSDRFFAERPEGSVSTLKIQRTQQEDSAVYLCASSLGEVAGLLYEQYFGPGTRLTVT.

Regarding this clone: One end of the junction does not line up with germline, which may come from a read error. The DNA for the CDR3 is TGTGCCAGCAGTTACCAGGGGGTTCATAGGGACACGGGCTCCACCTTC. Its protein product is CASSYQGVHRDTGSTF. The chain is built from TRBV6-6 and TRBJ1-2; 7 positions match TRBD1. This CDR3 is 16 amino acids long. Germline-derived CDR1 and CDR2 are MNHNY and SVGAGI (reference sequence).

J is TRBJ2-2 and V is TRBV19; unclear D gene. This CDR3 comprises 17 residues. The V end was cut by 3 bases, the J end by 6 bases, with 20 bases between. Germline assignment: CDR1 LNHDA and CDR2 SQIVND (reference sequence). CDR3 bases: TGTGCCAGTAGTATTATTGGGCGCAATACGATCTCCGGGGAGCTGTTTTTT. Translated, it gives CASSIIGRNTISGELFF.

CDR3 protein: CASSQAGSGSDFFNEQFF. The CDR3 bases are TGCGCCAGCAGCCAAGCGGGTAGCGGGAGTGATTTCTTCAATGAGCAGTTCTTC. The J gene is TRBJ2-1, the V gene TRBV4-3; 9 bases match TRBD2. V trimming: 1 base; J trimming: 6 bases; junction bases outside the gene matches: 13. The CDR3 totals 18 residues. Germline V CDR1 and CDR2: LGHNA, YSLEER.

V and J are TRBV7-2 and TRBJ2-7, with TRBD2 matching 9 bases. The CDR3 consists of 15 residues. J was trimmed by 1 base and V by 4 bases; bases with no gene match: 5. Looked up from germline, CDR1 is SGHTA and CDR2 is FQGNSA. DNA for the CDR3: TGTGCCAGCAGCTGGGGTAGCGGGGGATCCTACGAGCAGTACTTC. Translation: CASSWGSGGSYEQYF. The full variable domain, with the rest looked up from reference TRBV7-2 and TRBJ2-7, is GAGVSQSPSNKVTEKGKDVELRCDPISGHTALYWYRQSLGQGLEFLIYFQGNSAPDKSGLPSDRFSAERTGGSVSTLTIQRTQQEDSAVYLCASSWGSGGSYEQYFGPGTRLTVT.

This chain uses TRBV7-8 with TRBJ2-4; maybe TRBD1 (5 bases). Germline-derived CDR1 and CDR2 are SGHVS and FQNEAQ. V was trimmed by 0 bases and J by 6 bases, leaving 9 bases between them. This CDR3 contains 14 residues. The CDR3 DNA follows: TGTGCCAGCAGCTTAGCGGACCAGGGAAACATTCAGTACTTC. Residues: CASSLADQGNIQYF.

In its sample, this clone was seen many times. This chain links TRBV6-5 with TRBJ1-2; no definite D call. This CDR3 region has 15 residues. V was shortened by 0 bases and J by 4 bases, with 12 bases between the two germline ends. Germline values: CDR1 MNHEY, CDR2 SVGAGI. CDR3 in DNA: TGTGCCAGCAGTTACTCGACCCGGGGAGGCTATGGCTACACCTTC. Protein: CASSYSTRGGYGYTF.

This clone was found a few times. This chain uses TRBV28 with TRBJ1-2, with D maybe TRBD1 (6 bases). V shed 6 bases and J shed 3 bases, with 14 bases lying between them. Germline V lookup: CDR1 MDHEN, CDR2 SYDVKM. This CDR3 is 14 amino acids long. In nucleotides, the CDR3 is TGTGCCAGCAGGGATGACAGGTCTCACTATGGCTACACCTTC. This translates into CASRDDRSHYGYTF.

This clone showed up just a few times. This chain uses TRBV27 with TRBJ1-2; 10 nucleotides line up with TRBD1. The germline gives CDR1 MNHEY, CDR2 SMNVEV (reference sequence). The J segment lost 4 bases and the V segment lost 5 bases, leaving 4 bases of the junction unmatched. This CDR3 is 14 amino acids long. The CDR3 loop reads CASSPGQGTYGYTF. Written as DNA, the CDR3 is TGTGCCAGCAGTCCGGGACAGGGGACCTATGGCTACACCTTC.

This clone showed up just a few times. This chain's CDR3 is CAISDGTGGRLDGYTF. CDR3 nucleotide sequence: TGTGCCATCAGTGACGGGACAGGGGGTCGTTTAGATGGCTACACCTTC. The chain links TRBV10-3 to TRBJ1-2, with 11 positions matching TRBD1. The germline V gene encodes CDR1 ENHRY and CDR2 SYGVKD. V gave up 3 bases and J gave up 6 bases; unmatched junction bases: 9. The CDR3 spans 16 residues.

The gene calls are TRBV9 and TRBJ1-5; possible D gene TRBD1, 5 bases. The CDR3 covers 17 residues. The germline CDR1 and CDR2 sequences are SGDLS and YYNGEE. Trimming pared 0 bases from V and 5 bases from J, leaving 18 bases between. Here the CDR3 DNA reads TGTGCCAGCAGCGTAGACGACAGCGAGTCCCCATATCAGCCCCAGCATTTT. It yields the protein CASSVDDSESPYQPQHF.

The V call is TRBV29-1, the J call TRBJ1-1; 7 bases line up with TRBD1. Looked up from germline, CDR1 is SQVTM and CDR2 is ANQGSEA. After removal of 5 bases from V and 6 bases from J, the junction contained 3 bases not matched to a gene. CDR3 size: 11 residues. CDR3 amino acids: CSVKGTAEAFF. In DNA form, the CDR3 reads TGCAGCGTTAAAGGGACAGCTGAAGCTTTCTTT.

The chain links TRBV27 to TRBJ1-1; TRBD1 agrees at 8 bases. The CDR3 loop spans 17 amino acids. Germline trimming cut 4 bases from V and 2 bases from J; bases unmatched to any gene: 12. Germline V CDR1 and CDR2: MNHEY, SMNVEV (reference sequence). DNA of the CDR3: TGTGCCAGCAGTTATTACTTCCGGGACAGGAGTAACACTGAAGCTTTCTTT. Amino acids: CASSYYFRDRSNTEAFF.

This chain links TRBV19 with TRBJ2-5; 7 bases align to TRBD2. The germline V gene encodes CDR1 LNHDA and CDR2 SQIVND (reference sequence). V lost 7 bases, J lost 5 bases, and 4 bases stayed unmatched. CDR3 length: 12 residues. The CDR3 spells CASMGGVETQYF. The CDR3 DNA is TGTGCCAGTATGGGAGGGGTGGAGACCCAGTACTTC.